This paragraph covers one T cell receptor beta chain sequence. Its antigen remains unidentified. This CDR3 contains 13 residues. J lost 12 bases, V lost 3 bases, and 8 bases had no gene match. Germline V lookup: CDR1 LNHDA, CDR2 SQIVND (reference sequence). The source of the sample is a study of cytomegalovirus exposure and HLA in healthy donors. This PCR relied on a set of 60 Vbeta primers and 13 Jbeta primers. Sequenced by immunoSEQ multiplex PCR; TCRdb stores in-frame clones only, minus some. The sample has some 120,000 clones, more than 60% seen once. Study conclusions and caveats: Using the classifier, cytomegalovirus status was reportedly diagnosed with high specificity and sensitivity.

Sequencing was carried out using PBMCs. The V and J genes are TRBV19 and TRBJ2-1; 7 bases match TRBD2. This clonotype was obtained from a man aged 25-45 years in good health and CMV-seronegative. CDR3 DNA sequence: TGTGCCAGTAGTATTAGCGGGCCGGTAGGGCAGTTCTTC. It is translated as CASSISGPVGQFF.